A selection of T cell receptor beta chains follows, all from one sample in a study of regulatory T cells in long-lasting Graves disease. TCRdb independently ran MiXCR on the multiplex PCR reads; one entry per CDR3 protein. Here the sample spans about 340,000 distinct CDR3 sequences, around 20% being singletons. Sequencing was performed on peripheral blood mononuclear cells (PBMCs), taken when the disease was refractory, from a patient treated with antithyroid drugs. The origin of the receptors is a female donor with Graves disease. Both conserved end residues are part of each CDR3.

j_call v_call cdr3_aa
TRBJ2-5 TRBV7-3 CASSPAGRAGQETQYF
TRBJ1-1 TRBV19 CASSIYRGWSTEAFF
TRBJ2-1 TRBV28 CASSLWDFSGSQYNEQFF
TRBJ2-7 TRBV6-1 CASSETGTLREQYF
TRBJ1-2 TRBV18 CASSPAVRGGLYGYTF
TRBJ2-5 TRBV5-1 CASRRSGRPQETQYF
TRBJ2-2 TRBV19 CAIDVRDRGPRTGELFF
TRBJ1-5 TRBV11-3 CASSLNRDQPQHF
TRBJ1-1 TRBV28 CASSLLGTGGRNTEAFF
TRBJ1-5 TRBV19 CASSMDGGVNQPQHF
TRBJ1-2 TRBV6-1 CASRTSGTNYGYTF
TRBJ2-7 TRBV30 CAWSVGAGDEQYF
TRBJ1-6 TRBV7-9 CASRSLGQGAFHNSPLHF
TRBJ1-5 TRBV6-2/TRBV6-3 CASSPTSQPQHF
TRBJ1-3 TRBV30 CAWILTGNTIYF
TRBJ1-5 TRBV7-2 CASSFNTDQPQHF
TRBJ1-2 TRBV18 CASSSYGTGFGYTF
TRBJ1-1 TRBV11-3 CASSPEIQGMDTEAFF
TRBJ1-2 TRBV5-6 CASSPWPGDYGYTF
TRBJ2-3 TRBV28 CASSSRLRWGTDTQYF
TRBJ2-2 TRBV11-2 CASSFSGSRTGELFF
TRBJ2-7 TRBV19 CASSMTEELGEQYF
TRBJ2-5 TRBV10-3 CAISLGPRETQYF
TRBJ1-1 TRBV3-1 CASIGQYTEAFF
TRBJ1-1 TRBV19 CASIAGQEVGTEAFF
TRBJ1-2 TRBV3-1 CASSQVQGESGYTF
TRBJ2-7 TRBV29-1 CSVEDWAGSGLSYEQYF
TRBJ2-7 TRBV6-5 CASSYGTGRTYEQYF
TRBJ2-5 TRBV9 CASSVGTGHETQYF
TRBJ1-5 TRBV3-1 CASSSDRNQPQHF
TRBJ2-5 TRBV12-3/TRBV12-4 CASSLEAGGQETQYF
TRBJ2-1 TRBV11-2 CASSPGAGGRLHNEQFF
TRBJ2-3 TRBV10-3 CAISESRGQGDTQYF
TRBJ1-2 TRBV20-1 CSASNLGEGYTF
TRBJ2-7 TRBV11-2 CASSPGVAGYEQYF
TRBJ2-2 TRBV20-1 CSAGDRADTGELFF
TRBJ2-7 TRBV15 CATSLDFEYEQYF
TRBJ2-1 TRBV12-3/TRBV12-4 CASSLWDVYNEQFF
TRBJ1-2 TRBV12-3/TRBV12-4 CASSPRQGEIGYTF
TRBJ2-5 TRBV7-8 CASSGGGTGSLQETQYF
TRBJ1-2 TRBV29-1 CSVDRGDYGYTF
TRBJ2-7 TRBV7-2 CASSLGVSGPYEQYF
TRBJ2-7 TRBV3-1 CASSQDTGSYEQYF
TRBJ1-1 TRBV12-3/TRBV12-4 CASSSSGGSTEAFF
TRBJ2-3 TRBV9 CASSAGTSGGWGTDTQYF
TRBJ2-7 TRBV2 CASSDGGRDSYEQYF
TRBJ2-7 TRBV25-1 CASFYLAQRLYEQYF
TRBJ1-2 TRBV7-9 CASSGGTGANYGYTF
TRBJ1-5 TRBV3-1 CASSQTGDQPQHF
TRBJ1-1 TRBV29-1 CSVELRALNTEAFF
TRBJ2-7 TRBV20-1 CSARDGQSSYEQYF
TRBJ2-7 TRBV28 CASSIGTGGSSEQYF
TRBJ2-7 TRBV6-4 CASRLPPSGNDKQYF
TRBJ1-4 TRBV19 CASSKQQGLSEKLFF
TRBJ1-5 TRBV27 CASSFSRGHQPQHF